The next 30 T cell receptor beta chains were all read from a single sample in a study of PD-1 blockade in mismatch repair-deficient tumors. Produced via immunoSEQ multiplex PCR; TCRdb's table is partial and in-frame only. This repertoire shows roughly 110,000 clones, about 83% found once; its top ten account for 4.7%. The sample here was peripheral blood, taken about 13 months after starting pembrolizumab. All receptors come from an adult with mismatch repair-deficient cancer.

This clone was seen ten or more times. In DNA, the CDR3 is TGTGCCACCAGCAGAGATGGAGGCAGGCAGAACGAGCAGTACTTC. It specifies CATSRDGGRQNEQYF. This chain joins TRBV15 and TRBJ2-7, with D perhaps TRBD2 (5 bases). Germline V gene lookup returns CDR1 LNHNV and CDR2 YYDKDF (reference sequence). This CDR3 spans 15 amino acids. The ends were cut back, 0 bases at V and 5 bases at J, with 14 bases in the middle.

This clone appeared a single time. The gene calls are TRBV7-8 and TRBJ2-3; D gene ambiguous. The V and J ends lost 4 bases and 0 bases respectively, with 11 bases between them. The germline CDR1 and CDR2 sequences are SGHVS and FQNEAQ. The CDR3 length is 15 residues. In DNA form, the CDR3 reads TGTGCCAGCAGCTCCAGGACGCTTAGCACAGATACGCAGTATTTT. Amino acid sequence: CASSSRTLSTDTQYF. The full variable domain, rest sourced from reference TRBV7-8 and TRBJ2-3, is GAGVSQSPRYKVAKRGQDVALRCDPISGHVSLFWYQQALGQGPEFLTYFQNEAQLDKSGLPSDRFFAERPEGSVSTLKIQRTQQEDSAVYLCASSSRTLSTDTQYFGPGTRLTVL.

The CDR3: CAIGDRGETQYF. In DNA form, the CDR3 reads TGTGCCATTGGTGACAGGGGGGAGACCCAGTACTTC. The J gene is TRBJ2-5, the V gene TRBV10-3, with 9 positions matching TRBD1. V lost 9 bases to trimming and J lost 5 bases; unmatched junction nucleotides: 4. The CDR3 is 12 amino acids. Germline V gene data show CDR1 as ENHRY and CDR2 as SYGVKD.

V and J are TRBV19 and TRBJ2-7, with 8 bases identical to TRBD2. Germline V gives CDR1 LNHDA, CDR2 SQIVND (reference sequence). Trimming cost V 4 bases and J 8 bases; bases outside gene matches: 13. CDR3 length equals 15 residues. The CDR3 bases are TGTGCCAGTAGTAGTTCGGGAGGGCCGTTTTTTAAGCAGTACTTC. Encoded protein: CASSSSGGPFFKQYF.

This clone appeared a few times. The J gene is TRBJ1-4, the V gene TRBV4-1, with TRBD1 matching over 8 bases. V trimming: 6 bases; J trimming: 7 bases; junction bases outside the gene matches: 10. This CDR3 has 15 residues. Germline CDR1 reads MGHRA; CDR2 reads YSYEKL. CDR3 amino acids: CASSTQGALGEKLFF. For the CDR3, the DNA is TGCGCCAGCAGTACCCAGGGGGCTCTGGGTGAAAAACTGTTTTTT.

The V gene is TRBV12-5, the J gene TRBJ2-1; D is undetermined. The CDR3 contains 11 residues. V gave up 4 bases and J gave up 9 bases, with 7 bases separating them. Germline CDR1 and CDR2: LGHNT and FRNRAP. DNA of the CDR3: TGTGCTAGTGGTTATAGGGTTGAGCAGTTCTTC. It specifies CASGYRVEQFF. The full variable domain, completed using reference TRBV12-5 and TRBJ2-1, is DARVTQTPRHKVTEMGQEVTMRCQPILGHNTVFWYRQTMMQGLELLAYFRNRAPLDDSGMPKDRFSAEMPDATLATLKIQPSEPRDSAVYFCASGYRVEQFFGPGTRLTVL.

J is TRBJ2-7 and V is TRBV27; 7 bases line up with TRBD1. Germline loops: CDR1 MNHEY, CDR2 SMNVEV (reference sequence). The CDR3 is 14 amino acids. The J segment lost 1 base and the V segment lost 2 bases, leaving 2 bases of the junction unmatched. The CDR3 is CASSLKGASYEQYF. The CDR3 DNA reads TGTGCCAGCAGTTTAAAGGGGGCGTCCTACGAGCAGTACTTC.

The J gene is TRBJ1-5, the V gene TRBV6-5, with a tentative D call TRBD1 (5 bases). This CDR3 contains 15 residues. The germline gives CDR1 MNHEY, CDR2 SVGAGI. V was clipped by 7 bases and J by 3 bases, with 16 bases between them. The CDR3 nucleotides read TGTGCCAGCACCCCAGACAGAAATAACAATCAGCCCCAGCATTTT. Its translation is CASTPDRNNNQPQHF.

The genes are TRBV7-5 and TRBJ2-5. TRBV7-5 is marked as a pseudogene. The CDR3 is 16 amino acids. The CDR3 loop reads CARSLVTGKEGETQYF. The CDR3, as DNA: TGTGCCAGAAGCTTAGTAACAGGTAAAGAGGGGGAGACCCAGTACTTC.

This CDR3 reads CASSFAGGYGYTF. CDR3 bases: TGTGCCAGCAGCTTTGCAGGGGGCTATGGCTACACCTTC. The chain has TRBV11-2 and TRBJ1-2, with 7 bases fitting TRBD1. The CDR3 runs to 13 residues. V lost 3 bases and J lost 4; bases outside the gene matches: 2. Looked up from germline, CDR1 is SGHAT and CDR2 is FQNNGV.

This clone has only one observation. The DNA of the CDR3 is TGTGCCAGCAGAAATTTGGCGGGAGTCGCAGAAGGTACCGGGGAGCTGTTTTTT. Translated: CASRNLAGVAEGTGELFF. The J gene is TRBJ2-2, the V gene TRBV4-2; 7 nucleotides align to TRBD2. Losses at the gene ends were 6 bases for V and 5 bases for J; bases not matched to a gene: 18. CDR1 and CDR2 from the germline V gene are LGHNA and YNFKEQ. This CDR3 region has 18 residues.

The rearrangement links TRBV2 to TRBJ2-1, with TRBD1 identical over 12 bases. With V trimmed by 6 bases and J by 7 bases, 7 bases remained unmatched. Germline V gene data show CDR1 as SNHLY and CDR2 as FYNNEI. The CDR3 has 15 amino acids. Here the CDR3 DNA reads TGTGCCAGCAGGGGGACAGGGGGCCTGAGGAATGAGCAGTTCTTC. Translated: CASRGTGGLRNEQFF.

The chain uses TRBV7-3 and TRBJ2-1; 11 nucleotides match TRBD2. Unmatched junction bases numbered 16, after V lost 5 bases and J lost 13 bases. The CDR3 length is 16 residues. Germline V gene lookup returns CDR1 SGHTA and CDR2 FQGTGA. As DNA, the CDR3 is TGTGCCAGCAGCGAGACAGGCACGACTAGCGGGAAGGGTCAGTTCTTC. It encodes CASSETGTTSGKGQFF.

The rearrangement joins TRBV9 to TRBJ2-1; weak D call: TRBD2 (5 bases). In germline, CDR1 is SGDLS, CDR2 YYNGEE. Deletions cut 2 bases from V and 6 bases from J, with 15 bases between. The CDR3 length is 15 residues. In DNA, the CDR3 is TGTGCCAGCAGCGTGAGGGAGATTGGTCCCAATGAGCAGTTCTTC. Its translation: CASSVREIGPNEQFF.

The chain carries TRBV7-3 and TRBJ2-3; D is tentatively TRBD1 or TRBD2 (5 bases each). V was pared by 5 bases and J by 3 bases, with 21 bases between. This CDR3 has 17 residues. Germline V gene data show CDR1 as SGHTA and CDR2 as FQGTGA. CDR3 DNA: TGTGCCAGCAGCCCCGTACGTGGGGGAGTCGGAACAGATACGCAGTATTTT. It is translated as CASSPVRGGVGTDTQYF.

The chain recombines TRBV7-2 with TRBJ2-1; weak D call: TRBD1 (6 bases). V lost 1 base and J 6 bases, leaving 13 bases between the germline ends. Looked up from germline, CDR1 is SGHTA and CDR2 is FQGNSA. The CDR3 is 15 residues long. The CDR3 here is CASSLVGGEGNEQFF. In nucleotides, the CDR3 is TGTGCCAGCAGCTTAGTAGGGGGAGAGGGCAATGAGCAGTTCTTC. Complete variable domain (other parts from reference TRBV7-2 and TRBJ2-1): GAGVSQSPSNKVTEKGKDVELRCDPISGHTALYWYRQSLGQGLEFLIYFQGNSAPDKSGLPSDRFSAERTGGSVSTLTIQRTQQEDSAVYLCASSLVGGEGNEQFFGPGTRLTVL.

Only one count was recorded for this clone. J is TRBJ1-2 and V is TRBV15; D uncertain. Looked up from germline, CDR1 is LNHNV and CDR2 is YYDKDF (reference sequence). The CDR3 consists of 15 residues. Trimming stripped 5 bases from V and 4 bases from J, with 17 bases between. CDR3 sequence: CATSEFRVPSYGYTF. CDR3 nucleotides: TGTGCCACCAGCGAATTCCGGGTTCCTAGCTATGGCTACACCTTC.

The chain's CDR3 is CASSTGRITDTQYF. CDR3 nucleotide sequence: TGTGCCAGTAGTACCGGGAGGATTACAGATACGCAGTATTTT. J is TRBJ2-3 and V is TRBV19; 7 bases fit TRBD2. The junction had 4 bases not matched to a gene; V was cut back by 4 bases and J by 3 bases. Germline V gene data show CDR1 as LNHDA and CDR2 as SQIVND (reference sequence). The length of the CDR3 is 14 residues.

The chain is built from TRBV6-1 and TRBJ2-7; TRBD1 agrees at 9 bases. CDR1 and CDR2 from the germline V gene are MNHNS and SASEGT. The CDR3 sequence is 15 residues long. V trimming: 4 bases; J trimming: 2 bases; junction bases outside the gene matches: 6. CDR3 DNA sequence: TGTGCCAGCAGTGCCGGGGACAGGGCGACCTACGAGCAGTACTTC. This encodes CASSAGDRATYEQYF.

This clone was seen only once. This chain joins TRBV7-2 and TRBJ1-5, with TRBD1 matching 11 bases. This CDR3 is 14 amino acids long. The V gene end was trimmed by 5 bases and the J gene end by 7 bases; junction bases not matched to a gene: 4. The germline CDR1 and CDR2 sequences are SGHTA and FQGNSA. In DNA, the CDR3 is TGTGCCAGCAGCCAGGACAGGGGGCGGCAGCCCCAGCATTTT. This translates into CASSQDRGRQPQHF.

This chain joins TRBV7-2 and TRBJ1-4; a weak D match, TRBD1 (6 bases). Germline CDR1 is SGHTA and CDR2 is FQGNSA. The CDR3 is 16 amino acids. V lost 3 bases and J 1 base, leaving 12 bases between the germline ends. CDR3 DNA: TGTGCCAGCAGCTTTCAAGGACAGCGAACTAATGAAAAACTGTTTTTT. Translated, it gives CASSFQGQRTNEKLFF.

CDR3 region: CASSIQGTGPNTGELFF. CDR3 DNA sequence: TGTGCCAGCAGTATTCAGGGCACAGGGCCGAACACCGGGGAGCTGTTTTTT. The V gene is TRBV7-2, the J gene TRBJ2-2; possibly TRBD1 for D (6 bases). The CDR3 loop spans 17 amino acids. V gave up 6 bases and J gave up 0 bases, with 17 bases separating them. Germline V gene lookup returns CDR1 SGHTA and CDR2 FQGNSA.

The chain uses TRBV27 and TRBJ2-1, with 8 bases fitting TRBD1. The CDR3 spans 16 residues. The junction had 6 bases not matched to a gene; V was cut back by 5 bases and J by 0 bases. Germline-derived CDR1 and CDR2 are MNHEY and SMNVEV (reference sequence). In nucleotides, the CDR3 is TGTGCCAGCAGTCCTAGGGGGACAGGCTCCTACAATGAGCAGTTCTTC. Encoded protein: CASSPRGTGSYNEQFF.

The chain has TRBV7-9 and TRBJ1-5; D is undetermined. This CDR3 comprises 13 residues. CDR1 is SEHNR, CDR2 FQNEAQ, per germline (reference sequence). The germline V and J ends were trimmed by 5 bases and 4 bases, with 9 bases remaining between them. The CDR3 protein is CASSPGRNQPQHF. In DNA form, the CDR3 reads TGTGCCAGCAGCCCCGGGCGGAATCAGCCCCAGCATTTT.

V and J are TRBV19 and TRBJ1-5, with 8 positions matching TRBD1. The germline V gene encodes CDR1 LNHDA and CDR2 SQIVND (reference sequence). The CDR3 contains 16 residues. The V and J ends lost 3 bases and 1 base, in that order; junction bases with no gene match: 5. CDR3 loop: CASSIWGQDSNQPQHF. The CDR3, as DNA: TGTGCCAGTAGTATTTGGGGACAGGACAGCAATCAGCCCCAGCATTTT.

This clone was seen more than once but under ten times. CDR3 DNA: TGTGCCAGCAGTTTGCGGGAGCCTTACGAGCAGTACTTC. Amino acid sequence: CASSLREPYEQYF. V is TRBV6-1 and J is TRBJ2-7; 7 bases agree with TRBD2. The germline V gene encodes CDR1 MNHNS and CDR2 SASEGT. The CDR3 consists of 13 residues. The junction had 5 bases not matched to a gene; V was cut back by 5 bases and J by 4 bases.

The chain combines TRBV27 with TRBJ2-7, with D possibly called TRBD1 or TRBD2 (5 bases each). V gave up 5 bases and J gave up 2 bases, with 10 bases separating them. The germline V gene has CDR1 MNHEY and CDR2 SMNVEV (reference sequence). The length of the CDR3 is 13 residues. As DNA, the CDR3 is TGTGCCAGCAGTCCGGGACCCGCCTACGAGCAGTACTTC. As protein: CASSPGPAYEQYF.

The chain carries TRBV6-1 and TRBJ2-7; D ambiguous. Trimming shortened V by 8 bases and J by 2 bases, and 16 bases separated the two germline ends. This CDR3 comprises 14 residues. Germline V CDR1 and CDR2: MNHNS, SASEGT. Here the CDR3 DNA reads TGTGCCAGCCGGGTGGCGGTAGCAACCTACGAGCAGTACTTC. It encodes CASRVAVATYEQYF.

The chain links TRBV11-2 to TRBJ2-1, with TRBD2 matching over 8 bases. The germline CDR1 and CDR2 sequences are SGHAT and FQNNGV. V shed 5 bases, J shed 2 bases, and the junction held 8 bases outside the gene matches. CDR3 length: 16 amino acids. DNA for the CDR3: TGTGCCAGCAGCCCGCGAAGCGGGAGTACCTACAATGAGCAGTTCTTC. It specifies CASSPRSGSTYNEQFF.

The chain combines TRBV30 with TRBJ2-2; a possible D gene is TRBD2 (5 bases). The germline V gene has CDR1 GTSNPN and CDR2 SVGIG (reference sequence). The ends were cut back, 3 bases at V and 1 base at J, with 12 bases in the middle. The CDR3 is made up of 15 amino acids. This CDR3 is CAWRESGRNTGELFF. In nucleotides, the CDR3 is TGTGCCTGGAGGGAGTCGGGAAGGAACACCGGGGAGCTGTTTTTT.